The clone carrying this T cell receptor beta chain was seen a single time. The antigen remains unidentified. Clones were sequenced by immunoSEQ multiplex PCR, and TCRdb holds only the in-frame ones, with some missing. The sample contains around 6,000 clones, approximately 67% of which appear only once. Resections took place in Japan or China from about 2014 to 2018. Each case's diagnosis was confirmed by two pathologists on H&E. The sample originates from a study of immune evolution from preneoplasia to lung adenocarcinoma. Findings and caveats of the study: From normal lung to invasive adenocarcinoma, top clone frequencies appeared to decrease. Normal lung had highest clonality; later lesions appeared denser, more diverse.

CDR1 and CDR2 from the germline V gene are MDHEN and SYDVKM. The CDR3 covers 19 residues. Trimming at V came to 1 base and at J to 5 bases, leaving 14 bases not matched to a gene. The chain carries TRBV28 and TRBJ2-2, with 9 bases lining up with TRBD2. This clonotype was obtained from a person aged 80 or over with lung adenocarcinoma. The material sequenced was FFPE adjacent normal lung tissue. CDR3 nucleotide sequence: TGTGCCAGCAGTTTATCGTCCGGCGGGGGGGAAGGTAAGACCGGGGAGCTGTTTTTT. It specifies CASSLSSGGGEGKTGELFF.